The 32 T cell receptor beta chains in this list originate from one sample, sequenced in a study of T cells after posttransplantation cyclophosphamide. Cells defined as naive were viable CD3+CD4+ or CD3+CD8+ and CCR7+CD45RA+CD45RO-CD95-CD27+CD28+. The method was immunoSEQ multiplex PCR; TCRdb's version includes in-frame clones alone and lacks a portion of them. The sample shows tens of thousands of clones, about 91% of them seen only once. The specimen was naive CD4+ T cells sorted from blood. Source of these receptors: a man aged 25 to 40 in good health and a related stem cell transplant donor.

The chain links TRBV2 to TRBJ2-5, with 7 bases matching TRBD2. Per germline, CDR1 SNHLY and CDR2 FYNNEI. Trimming at V came to 3 bases and at J to 4 bases, leaving 5 bases not matched to a gene. This CDR3 comprises 14 residues. In nucleotides, the CDR3 is TGTGCCAGCAGTGAGCGGGGGTGGGGAGAGACCCAGTACTTC. It is translated as CASSERGWGETQYF.

The rearrangement links TRBV11-2 to TRBJ2-5; D unresolved. Trimming shortened V by 2 bases and J by 4 bases, and 5 bases separated the two germline ends. The CDR3 extends over 12 amino acids. Per the germline V gene, CDR1 is SGHAT and CDR2 is FQNNGV. Here the CDR3 reads CASSLSRETQYF. CDR3 nucleotides: TGTGCCAGCAGCTTATCCCGAGAGACCCAGTACTTC.

The chain couples TRBV4-2 to TRBJ1-4; 7 bases fit TRBD1. From germline, CDR1 is LGHNA and CDR2 YNFKEQ. CDR3 length equals 11 residues. V was clipped by 9 bases and J by 8 bases; unmatched bases: 3. CDR3 coding DNA: TGTGCCAGTACGGACAGGGAAAAACTGTTTTTT. It codes for CASTDREKLFF.

This chain links TRBV5-1 with TRBJ1-4, with D possibly being TRBD1 (6 bases). CDR1 SGHRS and CDR2 YFSETQ come from the germline V gene. This CDR3 comprises 14 residues. The V end was cut by 2 bases, the J end by 8 bases, with 13 bases between. The CDR3, as DNA: TGCGCCAGCAGCTTTGACGCGAGGGGGGAAAAACTGTTTTTT. Its protein is CASSFDARGEKLFF.

The gene calls are TRBV18 and TRBJ1-2; a possible D gene is TRBD1 (5 bases). The germline V gene has CDR1 KGHSH and CDR2 LQKENI. The ends were cut back, 0 bases at V and 8 bases at J, with 16 bases in the middle. The CDR3 runs to 15 residues. DNA for the CDR3: TGTGCCAGCTCACCACCGTCTCAGGGATCGAGGGGCTACACCTTC. This codes for CASSPPSQGSRGYTF.

The rearrangement joins TRBV27 to TRBJ2-6, with D maybe TRBD2 (6 bases). The germline CDR1 and CDR2 sequences are MNHEY and SMNVEV (reference sequence). This CDR3 has 19 residues. V lost 2 bases and J lost 0, with 17 bases in between. The CDR3 region has the DNA TGTGCCAGCAGTTTAAAACCGGGGCCCGGGAGCTCTGGGGCCAACGTCCTGACTTTC. Protein sequence: CASSLKPGPGSSGANVLTF.

V gene TRBV19 combines with J gene TRBJ1-3; TRBD1 agrees at 8 bases. CDR3 length equals 14 residues. Trimming took 6 bases from V and 2 from J; bases not matched to a gene: 3. CDR1 LNHDA and CDR2 SQIVND come from the germline V gene (reference sequence). The CDR3 DNA is TGTGCCAGTAGCATACAGGGGGCTGGAAACACCATATATTTT. It translates to CASSIQGAGNTIYF.

V gene TRBV5-4 combines with J gene TRBJ2-1; TRBD2 aligns across 14 bases. V gave up 4 bases and J gave up 4 bases; unmatched junction bases: 4. The CDR3 has 16 amino acids. Germline V gene sequence: CDR1 SGHNT, CDR2 YYREEE (reference sequence). In DNA form, the CDR3 reads TGTGCCAGCAGCGGGACTAGCGGGGGAGGGTACAATGAGCAGTTCTTC. Its protein product is CASSGTSGGGYNEQFF.

This clone was detected once. The chain's CDR3 is CASSLRGTSGSNEQFF. CDR3 bases: TGTGCCAGCAGCTTGAGGGGGACTAGCGGTAGCAATGAGCAGTTCTTC. The V call is TRBV7-8, the J call TRBJ2-1, with 11 bases aligning to TRBD2. The V and J ends lost 3 bases and 6 bases, in that order; junction bases with no gene match: 7. CDR3 size: 16 residues. In germline, CDR1 is SGHVS, CDR2 FQNEAQ.

The chain joins TRBV5-1 to TRBJ2-2; TRBD2 agrees at 13 bases. Germline lookup yields CDR1 SGHRS and CDR2 YFSETQ. The CDR3 runs to 17 residues. The J segment lost 2 bases and the V segment lost 4 bases, leaving 5 bases of the junction unmatched. The CDR3 here is CASSPLAGGSNTGELFF. The CDR3 coding sequence is TGCGCCAGCAGCCCACTAGCGGGGGGGAGTAACACCGGGGAGCTGTTTTTT.

The chain has TRBV12-1 and TRBJ2-7; no DNA check was done on the table's D call, TRBD1. TRBV12-1 is termed a pseudogene. The length of the CDR3 is 14 residues. The CDR3 DNA follows: TGTGCCAGCAGCTTGACGAGGACAGTCTACGAGCAGTACTTC. Amino acid sequence: CASSLTRTVYEQYF.

The J gene is TRBJ2-3, the V gene TRBV4-3; 12 nucleotides agree with TRBD2. CDR3 length: 14 amino acids. After removal of 5 bases from V and 9 bases from J, the junction contained 6 bases not matched to a gene. Per germline, CDR1 LGHNA and CDR2 YSLEER. CDR3 nucleotide sequence: TGCGCCAGCAGCACTAGCGGGGGGACGATGACGCAGTATTTT. Amino acid sequence: CASSTSGGTMTQYF.

The chain recombines TRBV5-4 with TRBJ1-6, with D possibly matching TRBD1 (6 bases). Looked up from germline, CDR1 is SGHNT and CDR2 is YYREEE (reference sequence). This CDR3 is built from 15 residues. Trimming took off 1 base at V and 9 bases at J, with 14 bases between the two ends. The CDR3 bases are TGTGCCAGCAGCTTGTATGCAGGGGACGGTTCACCCCTCCACTTT. Residues: CASSLYAGDGSPLHF.

This chain connects TRBV5-1 to TRBJ1-2, with unresolved D. The V gene's germline CDR1 is SGHRS and CDR2 YFSETQ. This CDR3 is built from 14 residues. V was trimmed by 2 bases and J by 0 bases, leaving 8 bases between them. The DNA for the CDR3 is TGCGCCAGCAGCTTAGCCGATGCTAACTATGGCTACACCTTC. This sequence encodes CASSLADANYGYTF. The full variable domain, with the rest looked up from reference TRBV5-1 and TRBJ1-2, is KAGVTQTPRYLIKTRGQQVTLSCSPISGHRSVSWYQQTPGQGLQFLFEYFSETQRNKGNFPGRFSGRQFSNSRSEMNVSTLELGDSALYLCASSLADANYGYTFGSGTRLTVV.

The chain links TRBV6-6 to TRBJ1-5, with 8 bases aligning to TRBD1. J was trimmed by 2 bases and V by 0 bases; bases with no gene match: 0. CDR1 and CDR2 from the germline V gene are MNHNY and SVGAGI (reference sequence). The CDR3 spans 15 residues. This chain's CDR3 is CASSYSTGGNQPQHF. The CDR3 nucleotides read TGTGCCAGCAGTTACTCGACAGGGGGCAATCAGCCCCAGCATTTT.

The rearrangement joins TRBV9 to TRBJ1-6; D is perhaps TRBD1 (6 bases). The V end lost 4 bases, the J end lost 4 bases, and 12 bases lay between the germline ends. The V gene's germline CDR1 is SGDLS and CDR2 YYNGEE. There are 15 residues in the CDR3. CDR3 coding DNA: TGTGCCAGCAGCTTCTCAACAGGGTATAATTCACCCCTCCACTTT. It encodes CASSFSTGYNSPLHF.

The V and J genes are TRBV5-1 and TRBJ2-7; TRBD1 agrees at 7 bases. Germline-derived CDR1 and CDR2 are SGHRS and YFSETQ. V shed 4 bases and J 2 bases; nucleotides not matched to a gene: 6. The CDR3 runs 14 residues. In nucleotides, the CDR3 is TGCGCCAGCAGCCCGGGGACAGCACCCTACGAGCAGTACTTC. It is translated as CASSPGTAPYEQYF.

This sequence joins TRBV9 and TRBJ1-3; no reliable D call. There are 16 residues in the CDR3. The germline CDR1 and CDR2 sequences are SGDLS and YYNGEE. The V and J ends lost 0 bases and 6 bases respectively, with 16 bases between them. CDR3 in amino acids: CASSVDALPGLNTIYF. Written as DNA, the CDR3 is TGTGCCAGCAGCGTAGATGCACTTCCGGGGTTAAACACCATATATTTT.

This clone occurred once. The V gene is TRBV4-1, the J gene TRBJ2-5; TRBD2 matches 9 bases. Trimming at V came to 2 bases and at J to 4 bases, leaving 8 bases not matched to a gene. Germline V gene data show CDR1 as MGHRA and CDR2 as YSYEKL. The CDR3 loop spans 16 amino acids. The CDR3: CASSQWGSGGRETQYF. The CDR3 nucleotides read TGCGCCAGCAGCCAATGGGGTAGCGGGGGTCGAGAGACCCAGTACTTC.

The V call is TRBV6-6, the J call TRBJ1-1, with D maybe TRBD1 (5 bases). The germline V and J ends were trimmed by 0 bases and 4 bases, with 15 bases remaining between them. The CDR3 covers 16 residues. In germline, CDR1 is MNHNY, CDR2 SVGAGI (reference sequence). The CDR3 is CASSYSDGPGGTEAFF. Written as DNA, the CDR3 is TGTGCCAGCAGTTACTCCGACGGCCCGGGGGGCACTGAAGCTTTCTTT.

This clone has just a few counts. The chain combines TRBV7-9 with TRBJ1-1, with 8 nucleotides matching TRBD1. Germline V lookup: CDR1 SEHNR, CDR2 FQNEAQ (reference sequence). There are 14 residues in the CDR3. Trimming at V came to 5 bases and at J to 7 bases, leaving 9 bases not matched to a gene. This CDR3 reads CASSRDRSVLEAFF. Written as DNA, the CDR3 is TGTGCCAGCAGCCGGGACAGGTCGGTCCTTGAAGCTTTCTTT.

This rearrangement joins TRBV4-1 to TRBJ1-5, with D unresolved. The CDR3 runs 15 residues. CDR1 is MGHRA, CDR2 YSYEKL, per germline. Trimming took off 0 bases at V and 0 bases at J, with 6 bases between the two ends. The CDR3: CASSQDAGSNQPQHF. CDR3 in DNA: TGCGCCAGCAGCCAAGATGCAGGTAGCAATCAGCCCCAGCATTTT.

The genes are TRBV5-6 and TRBJ2-1; maybe TRBD2 (7 bases). V was clipped by 3 bases and J by 4 bases, with 20 bases between them. Germline CDR1 SGHDT, CDR2 YYEEEE. This CDR3 comprises 17 residues. The CDR3 reads CASSSVQGGGPYNEQFF. The CDR3 DNA reads TGTGCCAGCAGCTCCGTGCAGGGCGGGGGCCCATACAATGAGCAGTTCTTC.

The chain joins TRBV7-9 to TRBJ2-5; no clear D gene. V lost 7 bases and J 1 base, leaving 16 bases between the germline ends. CDR3 size: 15 residues. Germline values: CDR1 SEHNR, CDR2 FQNEAQ (reference sequence). CDR3: CASTDGDNLQETQYF. Here the CDR3 DNA reads TGTGCCAGCACCGACGGCGACAACCTCCAAGAGACCCAGTACTTC.

The chain is built from TRBV15 and TRBJ2-7; 8 nucleotides align to TRBD2. The germline V gene has CDR1 LNHNV and CDR2 YYDKDF (reference sequence). The CDR3 contains 18 residues. Germline trimming cut 4 bases from V and 0 bases from J; bases unmatched to any gene: 14. As DNA, the CDR3 is TGTGCCACCAGCAAGTCAATAGGTCTAGCGGGCTTCTCCTACGAGCAGTACTTC. Protein product: CATSKSIGLAGFSYEQYF.

This clone was recorded only once. This chain uses TRBV5-4 with TRBJ2-3; 9 bases agree with TRBD2. The CDR3 covers 15 residues. V lost 0 bases, J lost 7 bases, and 6 bases stayed unmatched. Germline V gene lookup returns CDR1 SGHNT and CDR2 YYREEE (reference sequence). CDR3 nucleotides: TGTGCCAGCAGCTTGGTGGCGGGGGGGTCCTATACGCAGTATTTT. Protein: CASSLVAGGSYTQYF.

The genes are TRBV5-6 and TRBJ1-1; tentatively, D is TRBD1 (5 bases). V lost 5 bases, J lost 2 bases, and 13 bases lay in between. Germline V gene lookup returns CDR1 SGHDT and CDR2 YYEEEE. The CDR3 runs to 14 residues. CDR3 in amino acids: CASRFRVGNTEAFF. The CDR3 DNA follows: TGTGCCAGCAGATTCAGGGTCGGTAACACTGAAGCTTTCTTT.

In this sample, this clone turned up once. The rearrangement uses TRBV5-4 and TRBJ2-6, with 10 bases that match TRBD1. Germline V lookup: CDR1 SGHNT, CDR2 YYREEE (reference sequence). Trimming removed 5 bases from V and 5 bases from J; junction bases left unmatched: 4. The CDR3 totals 15 residues. The CDR3 spells CASRGQGSRANVLTF. CDR3 nucleotide sequence: TGTGCCAGCAGGGGACAGGGGTCTAGGGCCAACGTCCTGACTTTC.

In this sample, this clone turned up a few times. This sequence joins TRBV7-9 and TRBJ1-4; D gene ambiguous. Between the trimmed V and J ends, which lost 5 bases and 1 base, there was a span of 11 bases. Germline CDR1 and CDR2: SEHNR and FQNEAQ (reference sequence). The CDR3 has 15 residues. The CDR3 loop is CASSRTRGTNEKLFF. The DNA of the CDR3 is TGTGCCAGCAGCCGAACCCGGGGAACTAATGAAAAACTGTTTTTT.

This chain uses TRBV29-1 with TRBJ1-1, with TRBD1 as a possible D gene (5 bases). Deletions cut 3 bases from V and 0 bases from J, with 17 bases between. Germline V gene data show CDR1 as SQVTM and CDR2 as ANQGSEA. This CDR3 spans 16 amino acids. The CDR3 region has the DNA TGCAGCGTTGATCGGGGAGGGGCGAGGGTGAACACTGAAGCTTTCTTT. Protein: CSVDRGGARVNTEAFF.

The chain links TRBV4-1 to TRBJ2-5; D is perhaps TRBD2 (6 bases). V was trimmed by 3 bases and J by 5 bases, leaving 10 bases between them. This CDR3 region has 13 residues. CDR1 and CDR2 from the germline V gene are MGHRA and YSYEKL. CDR3 amino acids: CASSQGGFETQYF. In DNA form, the CDR3 reads TGCGCCAGCAGCCAGGGGGGTTTTGAGACCCAGTACTTC.

The chain carries TRBV28 and TRBJ2-5; 7 nucleotides match TRBD1. Germline V gives CDR1 MDHEN, CDR2 SYDVKM. The CDR3 consists of 13 residues. Unmatched junction bases numbered 7, after V lost 10 bases and J lost 2 bases. The DNA for the CDR3 is TGTGCCACCCAGGGACAGAGGCAAGAGACCCAGTACTTC. This translates into CATQGQRQETQYF.